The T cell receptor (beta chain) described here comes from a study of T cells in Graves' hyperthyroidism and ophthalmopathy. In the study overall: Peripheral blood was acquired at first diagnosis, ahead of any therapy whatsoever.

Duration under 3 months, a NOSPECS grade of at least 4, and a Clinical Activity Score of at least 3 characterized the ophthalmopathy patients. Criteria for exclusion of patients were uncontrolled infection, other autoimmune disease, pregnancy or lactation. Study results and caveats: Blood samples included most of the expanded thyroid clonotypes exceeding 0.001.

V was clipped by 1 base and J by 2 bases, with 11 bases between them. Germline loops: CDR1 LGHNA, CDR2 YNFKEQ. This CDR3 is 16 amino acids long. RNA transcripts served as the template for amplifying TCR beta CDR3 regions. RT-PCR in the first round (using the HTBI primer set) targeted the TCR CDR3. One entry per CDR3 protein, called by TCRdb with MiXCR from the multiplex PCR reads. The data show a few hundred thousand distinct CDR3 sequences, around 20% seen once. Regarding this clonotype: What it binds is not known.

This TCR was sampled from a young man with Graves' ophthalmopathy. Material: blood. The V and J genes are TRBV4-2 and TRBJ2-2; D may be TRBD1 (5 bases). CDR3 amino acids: CASSQVGRGNTGELFF. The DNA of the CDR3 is TGTGCCAGCAGCCAAGTGGGTAGGGGAAACACCGGGGAGCTGTTTTTT.